This T cell receptor (beta chain) was captured in a study of CD8 T cells in ankylosing spondylitis. A single count supports this clonotype. Its specificity is unknown. Study-level findings and limits: Characteristic, it appeared, of ankylosing spondylitis blood was a TCR beta motif of seven or eight highly homologous variants.

Via MiXCR, TCRdb re-called the 5' RACE reads, giving one row per CDR3 protein. The sample carries around 540,000 distinct CDR3 sequences, approximately 11% recorded once. Trimming shortened V by 0 bases and J by 1 base, and 14 bases separated the two germline ends. The V gene's germline CDR1 is DFQATT and CDR2 SNEGSKA (reference sequence). This CDR3 has 16 amino acids. V is TRBV20-1 and J is TRBJ2-3; possibly TRBD2 for D (6 bases). What was sequenced was blood, either unsorted or a sorted T cell fraction (not recorded which). The receptor's source is a male donor with ankylosing spondylitis. This chain's CDR3 is CSARDSRGGGTDTQYF. Written as DNA, the CDR3 is TGCAGTGCTAGAGATTCGCGGGGTGGGGGCACAGATACGCAGTATTTT.